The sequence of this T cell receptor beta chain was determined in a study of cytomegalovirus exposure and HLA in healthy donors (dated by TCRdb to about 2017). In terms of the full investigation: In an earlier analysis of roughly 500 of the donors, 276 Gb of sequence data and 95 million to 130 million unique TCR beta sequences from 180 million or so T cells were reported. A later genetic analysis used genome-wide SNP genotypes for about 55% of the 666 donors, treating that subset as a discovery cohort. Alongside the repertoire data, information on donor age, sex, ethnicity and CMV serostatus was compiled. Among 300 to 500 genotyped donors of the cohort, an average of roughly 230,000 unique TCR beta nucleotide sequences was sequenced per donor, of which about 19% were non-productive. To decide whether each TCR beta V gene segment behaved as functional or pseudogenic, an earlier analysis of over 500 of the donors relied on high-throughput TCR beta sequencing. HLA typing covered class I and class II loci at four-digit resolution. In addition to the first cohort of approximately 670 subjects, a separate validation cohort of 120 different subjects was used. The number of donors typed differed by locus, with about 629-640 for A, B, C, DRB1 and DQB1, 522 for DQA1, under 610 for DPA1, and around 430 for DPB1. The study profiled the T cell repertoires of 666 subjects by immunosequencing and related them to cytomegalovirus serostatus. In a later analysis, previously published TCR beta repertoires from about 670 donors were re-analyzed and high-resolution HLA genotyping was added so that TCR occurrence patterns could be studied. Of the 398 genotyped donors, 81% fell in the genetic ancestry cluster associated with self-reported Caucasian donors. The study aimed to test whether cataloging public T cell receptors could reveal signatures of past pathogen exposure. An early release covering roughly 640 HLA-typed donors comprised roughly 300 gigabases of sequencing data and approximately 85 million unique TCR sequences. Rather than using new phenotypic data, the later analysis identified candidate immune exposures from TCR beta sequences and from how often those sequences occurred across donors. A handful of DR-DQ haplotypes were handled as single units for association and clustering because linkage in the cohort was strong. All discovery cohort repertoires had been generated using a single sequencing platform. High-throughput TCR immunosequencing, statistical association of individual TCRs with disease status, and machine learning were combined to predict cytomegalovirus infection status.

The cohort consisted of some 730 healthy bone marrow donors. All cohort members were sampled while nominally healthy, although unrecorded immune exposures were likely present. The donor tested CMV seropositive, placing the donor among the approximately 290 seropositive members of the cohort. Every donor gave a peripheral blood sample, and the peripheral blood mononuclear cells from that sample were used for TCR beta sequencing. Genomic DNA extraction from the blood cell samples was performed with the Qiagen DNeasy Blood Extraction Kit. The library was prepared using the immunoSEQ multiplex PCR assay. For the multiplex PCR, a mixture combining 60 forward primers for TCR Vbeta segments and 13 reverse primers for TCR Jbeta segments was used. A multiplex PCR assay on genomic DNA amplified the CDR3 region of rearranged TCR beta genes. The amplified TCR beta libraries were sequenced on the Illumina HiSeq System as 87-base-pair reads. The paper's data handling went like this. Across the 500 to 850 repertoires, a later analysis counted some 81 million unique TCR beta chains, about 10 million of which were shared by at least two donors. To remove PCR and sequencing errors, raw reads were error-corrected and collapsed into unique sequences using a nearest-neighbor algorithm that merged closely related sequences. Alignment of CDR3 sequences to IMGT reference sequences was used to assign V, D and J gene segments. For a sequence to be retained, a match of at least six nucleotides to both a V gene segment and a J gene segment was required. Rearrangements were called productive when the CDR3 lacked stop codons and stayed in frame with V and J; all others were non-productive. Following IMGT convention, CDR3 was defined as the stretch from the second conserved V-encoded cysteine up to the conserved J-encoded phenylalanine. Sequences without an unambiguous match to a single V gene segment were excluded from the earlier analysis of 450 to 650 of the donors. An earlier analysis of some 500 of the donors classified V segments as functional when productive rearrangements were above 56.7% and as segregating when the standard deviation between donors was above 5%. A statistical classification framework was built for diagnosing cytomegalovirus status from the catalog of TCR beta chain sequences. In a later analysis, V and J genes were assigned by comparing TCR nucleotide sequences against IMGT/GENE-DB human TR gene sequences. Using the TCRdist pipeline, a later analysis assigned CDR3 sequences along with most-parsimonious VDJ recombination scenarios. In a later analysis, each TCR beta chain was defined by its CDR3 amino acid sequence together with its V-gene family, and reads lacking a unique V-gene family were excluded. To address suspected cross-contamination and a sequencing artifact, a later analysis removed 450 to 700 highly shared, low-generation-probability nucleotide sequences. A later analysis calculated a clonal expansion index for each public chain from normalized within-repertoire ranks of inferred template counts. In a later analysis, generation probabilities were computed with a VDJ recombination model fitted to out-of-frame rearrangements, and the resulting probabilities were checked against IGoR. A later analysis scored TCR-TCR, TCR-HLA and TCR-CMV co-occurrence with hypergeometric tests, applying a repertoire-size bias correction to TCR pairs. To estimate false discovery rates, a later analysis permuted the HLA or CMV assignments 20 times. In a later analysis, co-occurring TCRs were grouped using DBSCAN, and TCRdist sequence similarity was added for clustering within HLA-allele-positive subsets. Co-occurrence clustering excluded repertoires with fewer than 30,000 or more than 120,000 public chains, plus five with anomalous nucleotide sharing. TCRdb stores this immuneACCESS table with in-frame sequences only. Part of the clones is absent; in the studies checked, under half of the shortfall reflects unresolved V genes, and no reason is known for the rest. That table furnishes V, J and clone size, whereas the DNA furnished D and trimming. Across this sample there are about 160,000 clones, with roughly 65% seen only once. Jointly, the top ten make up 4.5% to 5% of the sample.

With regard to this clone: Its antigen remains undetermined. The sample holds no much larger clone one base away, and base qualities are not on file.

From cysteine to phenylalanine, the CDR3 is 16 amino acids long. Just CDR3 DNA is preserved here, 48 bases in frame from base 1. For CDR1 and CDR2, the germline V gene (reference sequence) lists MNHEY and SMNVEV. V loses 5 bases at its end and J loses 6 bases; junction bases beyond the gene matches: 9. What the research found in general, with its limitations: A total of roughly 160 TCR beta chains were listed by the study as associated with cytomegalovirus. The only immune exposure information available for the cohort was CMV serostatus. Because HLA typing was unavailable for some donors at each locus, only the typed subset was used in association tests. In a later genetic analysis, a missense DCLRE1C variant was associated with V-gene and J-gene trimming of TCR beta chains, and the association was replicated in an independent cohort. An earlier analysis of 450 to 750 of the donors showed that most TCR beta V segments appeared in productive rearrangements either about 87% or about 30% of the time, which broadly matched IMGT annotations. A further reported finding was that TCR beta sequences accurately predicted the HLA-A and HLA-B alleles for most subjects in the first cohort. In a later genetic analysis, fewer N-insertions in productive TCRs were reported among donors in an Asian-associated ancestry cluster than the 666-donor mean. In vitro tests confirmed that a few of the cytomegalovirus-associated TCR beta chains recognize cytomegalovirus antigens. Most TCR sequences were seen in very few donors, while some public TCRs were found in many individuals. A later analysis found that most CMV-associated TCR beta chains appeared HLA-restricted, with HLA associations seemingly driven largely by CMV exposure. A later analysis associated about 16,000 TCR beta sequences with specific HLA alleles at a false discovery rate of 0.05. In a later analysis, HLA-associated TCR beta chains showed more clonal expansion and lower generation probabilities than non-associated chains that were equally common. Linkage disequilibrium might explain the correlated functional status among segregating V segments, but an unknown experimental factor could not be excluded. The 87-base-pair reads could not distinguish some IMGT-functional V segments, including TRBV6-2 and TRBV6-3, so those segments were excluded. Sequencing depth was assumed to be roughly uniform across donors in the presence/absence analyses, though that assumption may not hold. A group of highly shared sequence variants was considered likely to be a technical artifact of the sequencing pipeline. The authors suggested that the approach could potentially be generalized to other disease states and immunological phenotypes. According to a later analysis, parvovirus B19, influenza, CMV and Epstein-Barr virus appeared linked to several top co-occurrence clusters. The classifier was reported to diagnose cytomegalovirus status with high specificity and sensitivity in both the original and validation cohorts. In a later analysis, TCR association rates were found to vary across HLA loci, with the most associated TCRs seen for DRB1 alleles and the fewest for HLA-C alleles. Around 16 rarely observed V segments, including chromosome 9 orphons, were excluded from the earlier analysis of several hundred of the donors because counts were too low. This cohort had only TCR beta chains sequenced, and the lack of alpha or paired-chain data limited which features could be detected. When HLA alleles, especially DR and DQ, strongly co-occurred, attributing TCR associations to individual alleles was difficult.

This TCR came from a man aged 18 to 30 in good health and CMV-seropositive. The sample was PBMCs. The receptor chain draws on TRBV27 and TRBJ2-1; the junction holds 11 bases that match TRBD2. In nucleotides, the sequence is TGTGCCAGCAGTGAACTATTAGCGGGGGGGCCCAATGAGCAGTTCTTC. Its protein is CASSELLAGGPNEQFF.